This T cell receptor beta chain was profiled in a study of CD8+CD57+ T cells in acquired aplastic anemia. Turning to the study itself: On average, sorted CD4+ and CD8+ cells gave about 3.1 ug of DNA. The study's findings and limits: The same twenty-nine CD8+ CDR3 sequences occurred in patients and in controls.

The junction had 7 bases not matched to a gene; V was cut back by 5 bases and J by 3 bases. Looked up from germline, CDR1 is SGHAT and CDR2 is FQDESV (reference sequence). The CDR3 consists of 15 residues. CDR3 and TCR beta VDJ profiling relied on a genomic DNA template. One entry per CDR3 protein results from TCRdb running MiXCR on the reads. Altogether fewer than 250,000 distinct CDR3 sequences are present, around 43% being singletons, with the ten largest covering 6.5% to 8%. All patients picked for sequencing had shown, by flow cytometry, an expansion of CD8+CD57+ cells. At blood sampling, none of the patients had yet received therapy. Note on this clonotype: Its antigen is still unknown.

The TCR originated in a human donor with aplastic anemia. The sequenced sample was sorted CD4+, CD8+, or CD8+CD57+ T cells (not recorded which) from PBMCs. V gene TRBV11-1 combines with J gene TRBJ2-1; TRBD2 matches 7 bases. The CDR3 sequence is CASSLSGPGYNEQFF. The CDR3 DNA reads TGTGCCAGCAGCCTTAGCGGGCCCGGCTACAATGAGCAGTTCTTC.